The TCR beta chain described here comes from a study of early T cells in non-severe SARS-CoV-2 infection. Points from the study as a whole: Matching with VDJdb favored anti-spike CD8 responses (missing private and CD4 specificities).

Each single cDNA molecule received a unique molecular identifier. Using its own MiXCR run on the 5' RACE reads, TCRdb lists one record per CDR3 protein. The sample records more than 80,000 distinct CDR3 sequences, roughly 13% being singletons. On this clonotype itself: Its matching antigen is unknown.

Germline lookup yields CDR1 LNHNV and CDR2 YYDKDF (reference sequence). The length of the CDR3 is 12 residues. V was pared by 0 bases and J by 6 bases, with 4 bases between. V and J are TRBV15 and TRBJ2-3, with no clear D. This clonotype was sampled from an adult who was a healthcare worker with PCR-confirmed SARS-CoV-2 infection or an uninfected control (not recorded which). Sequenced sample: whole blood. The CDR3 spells CATSRDSDTQYF. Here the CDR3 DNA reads TGTGCCACCAGCAGAGATAGCGATACGCAGTATTTT.